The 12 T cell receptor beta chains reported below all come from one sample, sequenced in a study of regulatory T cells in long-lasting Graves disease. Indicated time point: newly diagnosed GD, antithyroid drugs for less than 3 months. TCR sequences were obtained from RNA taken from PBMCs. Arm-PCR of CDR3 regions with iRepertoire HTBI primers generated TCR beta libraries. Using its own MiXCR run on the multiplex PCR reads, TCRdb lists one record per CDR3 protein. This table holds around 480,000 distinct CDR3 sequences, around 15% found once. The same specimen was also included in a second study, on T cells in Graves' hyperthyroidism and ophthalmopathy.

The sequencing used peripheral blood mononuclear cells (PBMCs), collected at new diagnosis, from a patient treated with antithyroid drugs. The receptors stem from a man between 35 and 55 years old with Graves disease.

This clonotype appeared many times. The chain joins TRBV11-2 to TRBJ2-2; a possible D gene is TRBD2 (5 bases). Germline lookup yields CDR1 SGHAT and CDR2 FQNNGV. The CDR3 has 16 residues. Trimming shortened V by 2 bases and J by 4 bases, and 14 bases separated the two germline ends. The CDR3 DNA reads TGTGCCAGCAGCTTAAGGCTAGCTTTTACCACCGGGGAGCTGTTTTTT. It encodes CASSLRLAFTTGELFF.

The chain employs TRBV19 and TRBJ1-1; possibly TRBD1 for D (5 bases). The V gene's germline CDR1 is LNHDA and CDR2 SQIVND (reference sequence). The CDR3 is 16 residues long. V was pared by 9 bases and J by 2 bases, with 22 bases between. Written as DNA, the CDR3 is TGTGCCAGATCCCCAGCAGGAACAGGAAAAAACACTGAAGCTTTCTTT. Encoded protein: CARSPAGTGKNTEAFF.

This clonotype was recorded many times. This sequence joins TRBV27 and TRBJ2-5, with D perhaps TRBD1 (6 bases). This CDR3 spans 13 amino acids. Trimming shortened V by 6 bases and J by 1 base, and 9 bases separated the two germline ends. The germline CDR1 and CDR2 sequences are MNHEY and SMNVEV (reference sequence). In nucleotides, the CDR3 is TGTGCCAGCAGCTGGACAGCCCAAGAGACCCAGTACTTC. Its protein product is CASSWTAQETQYF.

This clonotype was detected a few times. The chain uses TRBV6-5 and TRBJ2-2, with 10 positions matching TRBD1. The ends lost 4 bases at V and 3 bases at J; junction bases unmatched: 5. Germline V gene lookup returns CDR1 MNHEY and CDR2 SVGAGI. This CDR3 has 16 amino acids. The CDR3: CASSSLGTGDTGELFF. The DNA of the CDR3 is TGTGCCAGCAGTTCCCTCGGGACAGGGGACACCGGGGAGCTGTTTTTT.

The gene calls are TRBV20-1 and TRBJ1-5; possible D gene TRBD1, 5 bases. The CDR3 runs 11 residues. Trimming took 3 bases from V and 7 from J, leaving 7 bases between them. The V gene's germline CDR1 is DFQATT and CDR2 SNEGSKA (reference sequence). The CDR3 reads CSASQGQPQHF. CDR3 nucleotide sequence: TGCAGTGCTAGTCAGGGACAGCCCCAGCATTTT.

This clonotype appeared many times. This chain's CDR3 is CASTSSVSGRGYQETQYF. CDR3 DNA sequence: TGTGCCAGCACCTCCTCGGTTAGCGGGAGGGGGTACCAAGAGACCCAGTACTTC. The chain carries TRBV28 and TRBJ2-5; TRBD2 matches 11 bases. Germline lookup yields CDR1 MDHEN and CDR2 SYDVKM. V shed 7 bases and J 0 bases; nucleotides not matched to a gene: 13. The CDR3 loop spans 18 amino acids.

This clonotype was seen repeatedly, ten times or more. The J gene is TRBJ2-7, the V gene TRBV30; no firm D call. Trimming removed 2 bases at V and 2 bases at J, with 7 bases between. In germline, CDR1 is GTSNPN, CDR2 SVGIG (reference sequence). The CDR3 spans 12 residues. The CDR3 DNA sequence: TGTGCCTGGAGTCCCCTGACCTACGAGCAGTACTTC. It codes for CAWSPLTYEQYF.

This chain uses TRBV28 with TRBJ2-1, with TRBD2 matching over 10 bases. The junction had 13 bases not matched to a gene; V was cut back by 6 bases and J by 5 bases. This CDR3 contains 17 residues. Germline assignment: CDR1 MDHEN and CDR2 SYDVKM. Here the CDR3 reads CASRSPGLAKSNNEQFF. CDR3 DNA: TGTGCCAGCAGGTCACCGGGACTAGCGAAATCCAACAATGAGCAGTTCTTC.

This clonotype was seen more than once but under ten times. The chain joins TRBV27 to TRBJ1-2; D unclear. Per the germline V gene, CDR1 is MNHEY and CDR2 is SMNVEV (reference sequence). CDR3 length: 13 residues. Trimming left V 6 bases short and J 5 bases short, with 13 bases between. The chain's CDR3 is CASSLGGIYGYTF. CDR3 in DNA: TGTGCCAGCAGCCTGGGAGGAATATATGGCTACACCTTC.

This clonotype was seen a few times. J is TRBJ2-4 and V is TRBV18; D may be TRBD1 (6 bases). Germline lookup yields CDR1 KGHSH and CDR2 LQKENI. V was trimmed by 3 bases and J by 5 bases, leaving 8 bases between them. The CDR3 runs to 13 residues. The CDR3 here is CASSPGQQNIQYF. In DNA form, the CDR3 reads TGTGCCAGCTCACCTGGACAGCAAAACATTCAGTACTTC.

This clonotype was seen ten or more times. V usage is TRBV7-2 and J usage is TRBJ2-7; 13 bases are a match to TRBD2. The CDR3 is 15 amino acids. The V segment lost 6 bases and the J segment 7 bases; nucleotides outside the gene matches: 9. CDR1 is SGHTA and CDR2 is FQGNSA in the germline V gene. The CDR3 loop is CASRPLAGGPGEQYF. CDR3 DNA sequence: TGTGCCAGCAGGCCACTAGCGGGAGGGCCTGGGGAGCAGTACTTC.

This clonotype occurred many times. The CDR3 DNA reads TGTGCCAGCAGCACACGGACTAGATTCACAGATACGCAGTATTTT. This gives the protein CASSTRTRFTDTQYF. The genes are TRBV11-3 and TRBJ2-3, with TRBD2 matching 7 bases. Looked up from germline, CDR1 is SGHNT and CDR2 is YENEEA. V shed 5 bases, J shed 2 bases, and the junction held 7 bases outside the gene matches. CDR3 size: 15 residues.